This T cell receptor (beta chain) stems from a study of blood T cell repertoires in COVID-19 (dated by TCRdb to 2019 to 2021). About the study as a whole: Samples covering the acute and convalescent phases of COVID-19 were provided by collaborators in the United States, Italy and Spain. The sample metadata nearly always contained a de-identified subject ID, COVID-19 status, age in years and sex. The repertoires were released in a freely available public database meant as a resource for research on the immune response to SARS-CoV-2. Where available, HLA class I and class II types were obtained from metadata supplied by the sample provider rather than from assay-based typing. Samples were obtained from the ongoing ImmuneRACE study (first 160 participants) and from over a thousand subjects provided by 6 global collaborators. The prospective study material was composed of cDNA or gDNA derived from T cells, B-cell-depleted T cells, or PBMCs. Deeply sampled blood TCRbeta repertoires from subjects exposed to, actively infected with, or recovered from COVID-19 were included in the dataset.

Results the study describes overall, beyond this receptor: The quantity of clinical and demographic metadata differed by source and by participant and was supplied without curation.

The immunoSEQ Assay, a bias-controlled multiplex PCR, was used to amplify TCRbeta CDR3 regions from genomic DNA. From the authors' description of their analysis: Nucleated cell counts per sample were estimated from amplification of reference gene primers within the assay. To quantify the absolute abundance of each unique TCRbeta CDR3 rearrangement, sequence reads were collapsed and filtered. Productive Simpson clonality was computed per sample as the square root of Simpson's diversity index over productive rearrangements. TCRdb retrieved this table from immuneACCESS and kept in-frame rearrangements only. Not all clones are present; in checked studies, unresolved V genes account for under half, and no reason is known for the remainder. V, J and clone size reflect that table, while D and trimming were determined from the DNA. This sample has a few hundred thousand clones in its table, and around 90% of those were observed once. The ten largest clones add up to 0.95% to 1% of the sample.

The germline V gene yields SGHRS for CDR1 and YFSETQ for CDR2. Its CDR3 holds 15 amino acids, cysteine through phenylalanine. Only the CDR3 DNA is retained, 45 bases long and in frame from the first base. V is trimmed back by 4 bases and J by 2 bases, and the junction contains 4 bases that no gene match accounts for. About this clone: Its antigen is not yet known. No much larger clonotype is one base removed from it; base qualities were not supplied.

A second Seattle source provided samples from volunteer blood donors who had recovered from COVID-19. Collaborating institutions collected whole blood in K2EDTA tubes following their own protocols. Collaborator samples were shipped for TCRbeta analysis as frozen whole blood, isolated PBMCs, or DNA extracted from either sample type. The sequenced sample consisted of peripheral blood. The chain is assembled from TRBV5-1 and TRBJ2-1, with 9 central nucleotides matching TRBD1. This clonotype originated in a woman aged 40 to 50 who had recovered from COVID-19. The CDR3 protein: CASSGGTGTYNEQFF. The bases read TGCGCCAGCAGCGGCGGGACAGGGACCTACAATGAGCAGTTCTTC.